What follows are 21 T cell receptor beta chains derived from one specimen sequenced in a study of cytomegalovirus exposure and HLA in healthy donors. Use of 60 Vbeta and 13 Jbeta primers characterized the PCR. Some clones are missing from TCRdb's copy, which holds only in-frame ones; the method was immunoSEQ multiplex PCR. The table includes fewer than 200,000 clones, 82% detected once. Input material: PBMCs. The source of these receptors is a girl under 10 years old in good health and CMV-seropositive.

The chain couples TRBV11-2 to TRBJ1-4; 9 bases match TRBD1. With 6 bases clipped from V and 6 bases from J, the junction kept 5 bases outside the gene matches. Germline CDR1 and CDR2: SGHAT and FQNNGV. The CDR3 loop spans 14 amino acids. The CDR3 coding sequence is TGTGCCAGCAGGCCGGGACAGGGATATGAAAAACTGTTTTTT. It yields the protein CASRPGQGYEKLFF.

V and J are TRBV4-1 and TRBJ1-5, with D maybe TRBD1 (5 bases). Trimming removed 0 bases at V and 2 bases at J, with 14 bases between. CDR3 length: 17 residues. Germline CDR1 MGHRA, CDR2 YSYEKL. This chain's CDR3 is CASSQDWGGVGNQPQHF. CDR3 nucleotide sequence: TGCGCCAGCAGCCAAGATTGGGGGGGGGTTGGCAATCAGCCCCAGCATTTT.

The V call is TRBV5-1, the J call TRBJ1-1; D unclear. The CDR3 sequence is 14 residues long. The germline V gene encodes CDR1 SGHRS and CDR2 YFSETQ. V dropped 1 base and J dropped 11 bases, with 18 bases sitting between them. Here the CDR3 DNA reads TGCGCCAGCAGCTTGAGTCGCAGGCCGGGCGGGGCTTTCTTT. Its translation: CASSLSRRPGGAFF.

J is TRBJ1-1 and V is TRBV7-9; D possibly corresponds to TRBD1 (5 bases). CDR3 length equals 13 residues. With 4 bases removed from V and 1 base from J, the gap between germline ends came to 7 bases. Germline V CDR1 and CDR2: SEHNR, FQNEAQ (reference sequence). CDR3 DNA: TGTGCCAGCAGCTCCACAGGGAACACTGAAGCTTTCTTT. This codes for CASSSTGNTEAFF.

The CDR3 DNA is TGTGCCTGGAGTTGGGTGCGGGCCTATGGCTACACCTTC. This gives the protein CAWSWVRAYGYTF. This chain uses TRBV30 with TRBJ1-2; D is uncertain. Trimming stripped 2 bases from V and 4 bases from J, with 11 bases between. The CDR3 extends over 13 amino acids. Germline V gene lookup returns CDR1 GTSNPN and CDR2 SVGIG (reference sequence).

The chain uses TRBV30 and TRBJ2-7, with 8 bases fitting TRBD2. Losses at the gene ends were 0 bases for V and 12 bases for J; bases not matched to a gene: 7. CDR3 length: 12 residues. Germline V gives CDR1 GTSNPN, CDR2 SVGIG (reference sequence). The CDR3 DNA is TGTGCCTGGAGTGTATCGGGGAGCGGGGGGTACTTC. Encoded protein: CAWSVSGSGGYF.

This chain joins TRBV29-1 and TRBJ2-1; 12 nucleotides match TRBD2. V lost 4 bases, J lost 0 bases, and 7 bases stayed unmatched. CDR1 SQVTM and CDR2 ANQGSEA come from the germline V gene. This CDR3 has 17 amino acids. This CDR3 is CSVAELAGGSSYNEQFF. As DNA, the CDR3 is TGCAGCGTTGCGGAACTAGCGGGAGGTAGCTCCTACAATGAGCAGTTCTTC.

This chain connects TRBV5-1 to TRBJ1-4; D is unclear. CDR1 and CDR2 from the germline V gene are SGHRS and YFSETQ. Deletions cut 5 bases from V and 0 bases from J, with 14 bases between. The CDR3 runs 16 residues. CDR3 in DNA: TGCGCCAGCAGGAAACACCGAAATCCAACTAATGAAAAACTGTTTTTT. Translated: CASRKHRNPTNEKLFF.

The chain uses TRBV18 and TRBJ2-3; possible D gene TRBD2, 6 bases. Germline lookup yields CDR1 KGHSH and CDR2 LQKENI. The CDR3 loop spans 15 amino acids. Trimming took off 1 base at V and 2 bases at J, with 10 bases between the two ends. DNA of the CDR3: TGTGCCAGCTCACCACACGGGGGTCCCACAGATACGCAGTATTTT. Its protein product is CASSPHGGPTDTQYF.

The chain has TRBV30 and TRBJ1-4; tentative D call: TRBD1 (5 bases). V gave up 4 bases and J gave up 8 bases, with 14 bases separating them. The CDR3 sequence is 13 residues long. Germline loops: CDR1 GTSNPN, CDR2 SVGIG (reference sequence). The CDR3 nucleotides read TGTGCCTGGATTTCGGGGGTCGGGGAAAAACTGTTTTTT. Its translation: CAWISGVGEKLFF.

V and J are TRBV5-4 and TRBJ2-3; the D gene is possibly TRBD1 (6 bases). V was cut by 4 bases and J by 3 bases, with 12 bases left in between. The CDR3 sequence is 14 residues long. CDR1 and CDR2 (germline): SGHNT, YYREEE (reference sequence). CDR3 amino acids: CASSLPGQTDTQYF. The DNA for the CDR3 is TGTGCCAGCAGCCTCCCTGGACAGACAGATACGCAGTATTTT.

The chain links TRBV9 to TRBJ2-7; D is unclear. Trimming took 0 bases from V and 0 from J, leaving 7 bases between them. The CDR3 sequence is 14 residues long. Germline CDR1 SGDLS, CDR2 YYNGEE. The CDR3 loop reads CASSVEPGSYEQYF. DNA for the CDR3: TGTGCCAGCAGCGTAGAGCCCGGCTCCTACGAGCAGTACTTC. The full variable domain, completed using reference TRBV9 and TRBJ2-7, is DSGVTQTPKHLITATGQRVTLRCSPRSGDLSVYWYQQSLDQGLQFLIQYYNGEERAKGNILERFSAQQFPDLHSELNLSSLELGDSALYFCASSVEPGSYEQYFGPGTRLTVT.

The rearrangement links TRBV5-1 to TRBJ2-1, with 9 positions matching TRBD2. Germline values: CDR1 SGHRS, CDR2 YFSETQ. V dropped 2 bases and J dropped 6; count of bases not matched to a gene: 9. There are 16 residues in the CDR3. CDR3 DNA: TGCGCCAGCAGCTTTACAATTGTGCGGGGGGGCAATGAGCAGTTCTTC. Protein sequence: CASSFTIVRGGNEQFF.

The chain carries TRBV6-1 and TRBJ1-2; 8 positions match TRBD1. After removal of 2 bases from V and 0 bases from J, the junction contained 5 bases not matched to a gene. CDR3 length: 16 amino acids. Germline assignment: CDR1 MNHNS and CDR2 SASEGT. CDR3 DNA: TGTGCCAGCAGTGAACCGGGACAGGCGGCTAACTATGGCTACACCTTC. This codes for CASSEPGQAANYGYTF.

The gene calls are TRBV7-2 and TRBJ2-7; D is possibly TRBD2 (5 bases). The germline CDR1 and CDR2 sequences are SGHTA and FQGNSA. V was clipped by 5 bases and J by 0 bases, with 20 bases between them. CDR3 size: 17 residues. The CDR3 DNA reads TGTGCCAGCAGCCCGGGAATCGGCGGCGGAAGCTCCTACGAGCAGTACTTC. This gives the protein CASSPGIGGGSSYEQYF.

This chain links TRBV5-1 with TRBJ1-3; tentative D call: TRBD1 (6 bases). Per the germline V gene, CDR1 is SGHRS and CDR2 is YFSETQ. V lost 1 base to trimming and J lost 6 bases, with 8 bases between them. The CDR3 length is 13 residues. The CDR3 is CASSLNRENTIYF. The CDR3 nucleotides read TGCGCCAGCAGCTTGAACAGGGAAAACACCATATATTTT.

The chain couples TRBV18 to TRBJ2-3; a weak D match, TRBD2 (6 bases). Between the trimmed V and J ends, which lost 8 bases and 2 bases, there was a span of 29 bases. CDR1 KGHSH and CDR2 LQKENI come from the germline V gene. The CDR3 extends over 19 amino acids. CDR3 protein: CASTPITDRDSKHTDTQYF. CDR3 coding DNA: TGTGCCAGCACCCCGATTACCGACCGGGACTCGAAGCACACAGATACGCAGTATTTT.

The chain joins TRBV5-6 to TRBJ2-7, with D possibly matching TRBD2 (5 bases). This CDR3 comprises 16 residues. CDR1 SGHDT and CDR2 YYEEEE come from the germline V gene. Trimming removed 7 bases from V and 8 bases from J, with 28 bases in between. CDR3 region: CASRNRTLGLTRKQYF. The CDR3 DNA follows: TGTGCCAGCCGAAACCGAACCCTCGGACTCACCAGAAAGCAGTACTTC.

The chain has TRBV27 and TRBJ2-1; D gene unclear. Germline CDR1 is MNHEY and CDR2 is SMNVEV (reference sequence). CDR3 length: 15 amino acids. The germline V and J ends were trimmed by 0 bases and 4 bases, with 10 bases remaining between them. The DNA of the CDR3 is TGTGCCAGCAGTTTATCGCTGCGTAAATACAATGAGCAGTTCTTC. Translated: CASSLSLRKYNEQFF.

The rearrangement joins TRBV9 to TRBJ1-1; the D is unclear. The V and J ends lost 2 bases and 3 bases respectively, with 11 bases between them. Germline CDR1 reads SGDLS; CDR2 reads YYNGEE. The CDR3 is 14 residues long. The CDR3 loop reads CASSVGPLDTEAFF. CDR3 nucleotide sequence: TGTGCCAGCAGCGTTGGGCCCCTGGACACTGAAGCTTTCTTT.

V is TRBV7-3 and J is TRBJ2-3; TRBD2 matches 15 bases. Unmatched junction bases numbered 6, after V lost 4 bases and J lost 1 base. The CDR3 has 18 residues. Germline values: CDR1 SGHTA, CDR2 FQGTGA. The CDR3 here is CASSSGLAGGRGTDTQYF. CDR3 in DNA: TGTGCCAGCAGCTCTGGACTAGCGGGAGGGAGGGGCACAGATACGCAGTATTTT. Supplemented by reference TRBV7-3 and TRBJ2-3, the full variable domain reads GAGVSQTPSNKVTEKGKYVELRCDPISGHTALYWYRQSLGQGPEFLIYFQGTGAADDSGLPNDRFFAVRPEGSVSTLKIQRTERGDSAVYLCASSSGLAGGRGTDTQYFGPGTRLTVL.